This is a list of T cell receptor beta chains from one sample in a study of T cells in Graves' hyperthyroidism and ophthalmopathy. MiXCR, run by TCRdb on the multiplex PCR reads, gives a single entry per CDR3 protein. The sample has hundreds of thousands of distinct CDR3 sequences; over 12% are singletons. The sample comprised blood. These receptors came from a middle-aged man with Graves' ophthalmopathy. The CDR3 runs from the conserved cysteine through the conserved F or W. D genes are given only for firm matches. Clone size, where shown, is once, few, many, or a class for clones that have expanded.

-,TRBV6-1,TRBJ2-7,few,CASREGPILSYEQYF,TGTGCCAGCAGGGAGGGACCGATCCTCTCCTACGAGCAGTACTTC
-,TRBV27,TRBJ1-5,-,CASSYAGGPPEQPQHF,TGTGCCAGCAGTTACGCCGGGGGGCCCCCGGAGCAGCCCCAGCATTTT
-,TRBV28,TRBJ2-5,many,CASSLVAQTETQYF,TGTGCCAGCAGTTTAGTCGCCCAAACAGAGACCCAGTACTTC
-,TRBV27,TRBJ2-3,once,CASRSGSEDTQYF,TGTGCCAGCAGATCGGGAAGTGAAGATACGCAGTATTTT
TRBD1,TRBV5-1,TRBJ1-2,many,CASRPTPGQSFYGYTF,TGCGCCAGCAGACCTACTCCGGGACAGAGCTTCTATGGCTACACCTTC
TRBD2,TRBV28,TRBJ2-5,many,CASSSPPGRGAQETQYF,TGTGCCAGCAGTTCCCCCCCTGGGAGGGGAGCCCAAGAGACCCAGTACTTC
-,TRBV6-1,TRBJ2-2,-,CASRQGSANGELFF,TGTGCCAGCAGGCAGGGGAGCGCGAACGGGGAGCTGTTTTTT
-,TRBV12-3/TRBV12-4,TRBJ2-7,many,CASSAPGFSYEQYF,TGTGCCAGCAGTGCCCCCGGCTTCTCCTACGAGCAGTACTTC
TRBD1,TRBV9,TRBJ2-7,many,CASSDGQGRTYEQYF,TGTGCCAGCAGCGACGGACAGGGGCGGACCTACGAGCAGTACTTC
-,TRBV6-1,TRBJ1-2,many,CASSSMTVGHGYTF,TGTGCCAGCAGTTCCATGACTGTGGGCCATGGCTACACCTTC
TRBD2,TRBV28,TRBJ2-7,-,CASSTPGLAGGYEQYF,TGTGCCAGCAGTACCCCGGGACTAGCGGGAGGTTACGAGCAGTACTTC
-,TRBV29-1,TRBJ1-1,-,CSVDREMNTEAFF,TGCAGCGTTGATAGAGAAATGAACACTGAAGCTTTCTTT
-,TRBV7-2,TRBJ2-3,few,CASSETRYTQYF,TGTGCCAGCAGCGAAACTAGGTATACGCAGTATTTT